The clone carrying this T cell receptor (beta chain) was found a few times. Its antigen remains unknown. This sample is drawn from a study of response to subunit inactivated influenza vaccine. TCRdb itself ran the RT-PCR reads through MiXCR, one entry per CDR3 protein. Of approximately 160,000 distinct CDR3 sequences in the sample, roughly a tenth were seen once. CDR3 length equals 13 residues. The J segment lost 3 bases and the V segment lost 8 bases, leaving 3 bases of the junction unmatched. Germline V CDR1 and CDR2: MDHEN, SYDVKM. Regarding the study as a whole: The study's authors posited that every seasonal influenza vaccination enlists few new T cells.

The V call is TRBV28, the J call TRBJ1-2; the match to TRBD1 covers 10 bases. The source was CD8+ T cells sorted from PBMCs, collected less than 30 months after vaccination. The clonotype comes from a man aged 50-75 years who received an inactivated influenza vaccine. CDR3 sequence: CASVGTGDYGYTF. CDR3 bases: TGTGCCAGCGTAGGGACAGGGGACTATGGCTACACCTTC.